The 9 T cell receptor beta chains listed next were all sequenced from one sample in a study of T cells after yellow fever vaccination. A single record per CDR3 protein comes from TCRdb applying MiXCR to the 5' RACE reads. The table shows around 330,000 distinct CDR3 sequences, with around 4% occurring only once. Material: PBMCs, obtained on the day of the yellow fever booster vaccination. These TCRs come from a man between 18 and 35 years old who received the YFV17D yellow fever vaccine.

The sample holds a few counts of this clonotype. The V gene is TRBV12-3 or TRBV12-4, the J gene TRBJ1-6; no definite D call. Trimming removed 8 bases at V and 10 bases at J, with 18 bases between. The CDR3 covers 14 residues. The CDR3 reads CASVATLGFSPLHF. CDR3 sequence (DNA): TGTGCCAGCGTGGCTACGCTGGGATTCTCACCCCTCCACTTT.

The rearrangement links TRBV2 to TRBJ1-5; possible D gene TRBD1, 6 bases. The CDR3 is 14 amino acids. Per germline, CDR1 SNHLY and CDR2 FYNNEI. Trimming left V 6 bases short and J 9 bases short, with 18 bases between. The CDR3 DNA is TGTGCCAGCAGGGGGGCAGGAGCTTTTAGGCCCCAGCATTTT. Amino acid sequence: CASRGAGAFRPQHF.

This clonotype came up a few times. This chain connects TRBV20-1 to TRBJ2-2; D may be TRBD1 (6 bases). Trimming removed 3 bases at V and 5 bases at J, with 16 bases between. Germline loops: CDR1 DFQATT, CDR2 SNEGSKA (reference sequence). The CDR3 covers 15 residues. CDR3: CSASLTGRVTGELFF. The CDR3 coding sequence is TGCAGTGCTAGCCTCACAGGGCGGGTGACCGGGGAGCTGTTTTTT.

Only a few counts were recorded for this clonotype. The chain has TRBV20-1 and TRBJ2-5, with D unresolved. CDR1 and CDR2 from the germline V gene are DFQATT and SNEGSKA (reference sequence). V gave up 5 bases and J gave up 3 bases, with 10 bases separating them. There are 12 residues in the CDR3. The CDR3 DNA reads TGCAGTGCTCCCAGGAATGAAGAGACCCAGTACTTC. It translates to CSAPRNEETQYF.

This clonotype was seen a handful of times. The rearrangement links TRBV19 to TRBJ2-1; 9 bases are a match to TRBD2. The CDR3 runs 15 residues. The germline V gene encodes CDR1 LNHDA and CDR2 SQIVND (reference sequence). J gave up 4 bases and V 4 bases, and 5 bases lay outside the gene matches. CDR3 bases: TGTGCCAGTAGTAGTTCGACTAGCGGATACAATGAGCAGTTCTTC. This sequence encodes CASSSSTSGYNEQFF.

The chain recombines TRBV6-2 or TRBV6-3 with TRBJ1-1; D is ambiguous. Trimming cost V 6 bases and J 2 bases, with 7 bases left between them. The CDR3 has 12 residues. From germline, CDR1 is MNHEY and CDR2 SVGEGT. Written as DNA, the CDR3 is TGTGCCAGCAGACGATCCAACACTGAAGCTTTCTTT. As protein: CASRRSNTEAFF.

In its sample, this clonotype was seen many times. The chain joins TRBV5-1 to TRBJ1-2, with 9 bases that match TRBD1. V gave up 4 bases and J gave up 6 bases; unmatched junction bases: 19. The CDR3 consists of 18 residues. CDR1 and CDR2 (germline): SGHRS, YFSETQ. CDR3 in amino acids: CASSGTHGTGPSGDGYTF. The CDR3 DNA follows: TGCGCCAGCAGCGGGACACACGGGACAGGGCCTTCAGGGGATGGCTACACCTTC.

In its sample, this clonotype was seen many times. The chain has TRBV6-5 and TRBJ1-5; perhaps TRBD1 as D (5 bases). The CDR3 is 15 amino acids. Looked up from germline, CDR1 is MNHEY and CDR2 is SVGAGI. Between the trimmed V and J ends, which lost 4 bases and 4 bases, there was a span of 14 bases. For the CDR3, the DNA is TGTGCCAGCAGTTCAGGGTCGCTCAGTAATCAGCCCCAGCATTTT. Translation: CASSSGSLSNQPQHF.

This sequence joins TRBV18 and TRBJ2-7; unclear D gene. This CDR3 is 12 amino acids long. Germline V gives CDR1 KGHSH, CDR2 LQKENI. V was cut by 3 bases and J by 6 bases, with 9 bases left in between. The CDR3 DNA follows: TGTGCCAGCTCACCGGGGATAAGCGAGCAGTACGTC. Protein: CASSPGISEQYV.